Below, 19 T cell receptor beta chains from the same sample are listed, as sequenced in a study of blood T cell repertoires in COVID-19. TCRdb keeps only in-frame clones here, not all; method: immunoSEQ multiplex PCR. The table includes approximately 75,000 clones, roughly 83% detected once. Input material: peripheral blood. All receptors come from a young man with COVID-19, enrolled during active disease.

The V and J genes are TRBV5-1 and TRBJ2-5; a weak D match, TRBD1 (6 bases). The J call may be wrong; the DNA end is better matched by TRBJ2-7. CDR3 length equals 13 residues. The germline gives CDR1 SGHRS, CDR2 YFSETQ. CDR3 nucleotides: TGCGCCAGCGGGGACACCTACTCCTACGAGCAGTACTTC. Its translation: CASGDTYSYEQYF.

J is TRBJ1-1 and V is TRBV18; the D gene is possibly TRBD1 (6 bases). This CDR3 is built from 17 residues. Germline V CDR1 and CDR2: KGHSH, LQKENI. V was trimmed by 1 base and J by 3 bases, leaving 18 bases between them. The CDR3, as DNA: TGTGCCAGCTCACCACGGAACATACAGGGCAGGGACACTGAAGCTTTCTTT. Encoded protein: CASSPRNIQGRDTEAFF.

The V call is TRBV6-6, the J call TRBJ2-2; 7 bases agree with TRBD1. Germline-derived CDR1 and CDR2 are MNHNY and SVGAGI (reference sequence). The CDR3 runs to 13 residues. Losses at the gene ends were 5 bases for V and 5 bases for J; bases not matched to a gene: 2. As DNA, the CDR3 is TGTGCCAGCAGTAACAGGGGAACCGGGGAGCTGTTTTTT. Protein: CASSNRGTGELFF.

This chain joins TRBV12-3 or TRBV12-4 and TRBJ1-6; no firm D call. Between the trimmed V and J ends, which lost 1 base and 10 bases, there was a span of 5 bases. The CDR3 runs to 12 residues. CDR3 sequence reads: CASSLEASPLHF. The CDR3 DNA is TGTGCCAGCAGTTTAGAAGCGTCACCCCTCCACTTT.

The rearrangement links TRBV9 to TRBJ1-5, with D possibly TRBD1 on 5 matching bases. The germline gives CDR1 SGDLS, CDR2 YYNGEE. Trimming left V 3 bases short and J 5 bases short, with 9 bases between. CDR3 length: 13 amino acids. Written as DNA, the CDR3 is TGTGCCAGCAGCGCCACAGGAGATCAGCCCCAGCATTTT. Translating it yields CASSATGDQPQHF.

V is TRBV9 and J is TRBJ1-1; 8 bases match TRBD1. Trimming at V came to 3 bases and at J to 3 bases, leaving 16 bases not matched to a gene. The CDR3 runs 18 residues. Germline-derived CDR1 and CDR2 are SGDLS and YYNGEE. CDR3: CASSGQGPGPVCYTEAFF. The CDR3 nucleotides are TGTGCCAGCAGCGGACAGGGGCCAGGGCCAGTCTGCTACACTGAAGCTTTCTTT.

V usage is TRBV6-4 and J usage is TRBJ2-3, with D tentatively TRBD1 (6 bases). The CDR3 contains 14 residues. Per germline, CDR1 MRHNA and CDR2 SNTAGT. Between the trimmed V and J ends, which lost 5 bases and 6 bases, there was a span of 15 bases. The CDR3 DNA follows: TGTGCCAGCAGTTTACAGGGTACCGGGGATACGCAGTATTTT. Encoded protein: CASSLQGTGDTQYF.

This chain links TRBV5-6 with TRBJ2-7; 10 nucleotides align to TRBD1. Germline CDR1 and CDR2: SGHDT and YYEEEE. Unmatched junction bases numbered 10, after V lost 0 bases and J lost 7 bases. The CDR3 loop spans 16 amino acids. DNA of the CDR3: TGTGCCAGCAGCTTGGTCGGGACAGGGGTAGCGGAGGAGCAGTACTTC. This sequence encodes CASSLVGTGVAEEQYF.

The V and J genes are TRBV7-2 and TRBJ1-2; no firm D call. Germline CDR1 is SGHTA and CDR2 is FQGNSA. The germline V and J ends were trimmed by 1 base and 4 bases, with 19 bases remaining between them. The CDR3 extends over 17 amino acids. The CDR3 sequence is CASSLVFSRESSYGYTF. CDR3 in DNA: TGTGCCAGCAGCTTAGTGTTTAGTCGGGAGAGTAGCTATGGCTACACCTTC.

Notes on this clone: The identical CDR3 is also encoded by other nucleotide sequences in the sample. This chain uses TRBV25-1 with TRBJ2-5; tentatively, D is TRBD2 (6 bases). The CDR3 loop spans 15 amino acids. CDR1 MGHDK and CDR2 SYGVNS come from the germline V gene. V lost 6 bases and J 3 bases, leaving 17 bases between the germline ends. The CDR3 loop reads CASSVSGGWEETQYF. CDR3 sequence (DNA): TGTGCCAGCAGCGTTTCAGGAGGGTGGGAAGAGACCCAGTACTTC.

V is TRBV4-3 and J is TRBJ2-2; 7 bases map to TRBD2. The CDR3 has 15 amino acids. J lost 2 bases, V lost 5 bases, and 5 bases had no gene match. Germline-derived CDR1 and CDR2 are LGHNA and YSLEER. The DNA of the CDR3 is TGCGCCAGCAGCTCGGGGGGAGTCAACACCGGGGAGCTGTTTTTT. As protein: CASSSGGVNTGELFF.

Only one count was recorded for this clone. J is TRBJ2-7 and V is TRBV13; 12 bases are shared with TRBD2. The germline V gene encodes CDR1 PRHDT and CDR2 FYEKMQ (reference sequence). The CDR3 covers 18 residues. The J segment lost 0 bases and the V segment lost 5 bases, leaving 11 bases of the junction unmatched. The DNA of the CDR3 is TGTGCCAGCAGCCTTACCGGGACTAGCGGGCAACTCTCCTACGAGCAGTACTTC. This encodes CASSLTGTSGQLSYEQYF. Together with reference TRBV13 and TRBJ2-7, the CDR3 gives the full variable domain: AAGVIQSPRHLIKEKRETATLKCYPIPRHDTVYWYQQGPGQDPQFLISFYEKMQSDKGSIPDRFSAQQFSDYHSELNMSSLELGDSALYFCASSLTGTSGQLSYEQYFGPGTRLTVT.

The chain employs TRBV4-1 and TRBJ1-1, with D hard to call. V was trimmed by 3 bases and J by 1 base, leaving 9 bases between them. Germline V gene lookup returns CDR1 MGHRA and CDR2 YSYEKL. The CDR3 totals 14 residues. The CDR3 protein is CASSHPSWNTEAFF. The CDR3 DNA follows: TGCGCCAGCAGCCACCCCTCCTGGAACACTGAAGCTTTCTTT.

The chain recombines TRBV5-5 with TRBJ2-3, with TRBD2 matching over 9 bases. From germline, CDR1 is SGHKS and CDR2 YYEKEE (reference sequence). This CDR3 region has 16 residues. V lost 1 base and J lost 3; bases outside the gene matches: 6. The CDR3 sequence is CASSLKGGRGTDTQYF. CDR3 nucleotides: TGTGCCAGCAGCTTGAAGGGCGGGAGGGGGACAGATACGCAGTATTTT.

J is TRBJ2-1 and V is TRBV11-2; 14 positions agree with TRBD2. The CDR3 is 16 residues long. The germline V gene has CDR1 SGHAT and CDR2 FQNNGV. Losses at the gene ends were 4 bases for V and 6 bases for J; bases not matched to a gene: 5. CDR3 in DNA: TGTGCCAGCAGCTCCAGGGGGACTAGCGGGAGCAATGAGCAGTTCTTC. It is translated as CASSSRGTSGSNEQFF.

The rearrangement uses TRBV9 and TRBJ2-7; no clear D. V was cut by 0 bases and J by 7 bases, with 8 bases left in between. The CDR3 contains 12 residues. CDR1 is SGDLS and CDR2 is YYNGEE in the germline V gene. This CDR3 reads CASSVVPQEQYF. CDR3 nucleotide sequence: TGTGCCAGCAGCGTAGTGCCCCAGGAGCAGTACTTC. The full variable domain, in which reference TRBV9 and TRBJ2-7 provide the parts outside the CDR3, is DSGVTQTPKHLITATGQRVTLRCSPRSGDLSVYWYQQSLDQGLQFLIQYYNGEERAKGNILERFSAQQFPDLHSELNLSSLELGDSALYFCASSVVPQEQYFGPGTRLTVT.

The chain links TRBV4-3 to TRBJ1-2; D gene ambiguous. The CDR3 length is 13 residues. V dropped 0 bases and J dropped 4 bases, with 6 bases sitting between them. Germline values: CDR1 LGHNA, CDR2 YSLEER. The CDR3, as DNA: TGCGCCAGCAGCCAAGACAATTTCTATGGCTACACCTTC. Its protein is CASSQDNFYGYTF.

The CDR3 DNA sequence: TGTGCCAGCAGTGGGGTGGGCGGACAGGGTAGGAACATTCAGTACTTC. Translated, it gives CASSGVGGQGRNIQYF. This chain connects TRBV6-6 to TRBJ2-4, with TRBD1 matching over 8 bases. The germline V gene encodes CDR1 MNHNY and CDR2 SVGAGI (reference sequence). This CDR3 has 16 amino acids. J was trimmed by 7 bases and V by 5 bases; bases with no gene match: 13.

The DNA for the CDR3 is TGCGCCAGCAGTCCCGCCAGGGGCCAAAACACTGAAGCTTTCTTT. Its translation: CASSPARGQNTEAFF. This chain links TRBV5-1 with TRBJ1-1; D is possibly TRBD1 (6 bases). CDR3 length equals 15 residues. V was pared by 5 bases and J by 2 bases, with 16 bases between. CDR1 is SGHRS and CDR2 is YFSETQ in the germline V gene.